This T cell receptor beta chain was sequenced for a study of T-cell reconstitution after alpha-beta-depleted transplantation in children. This CDR3 region has 11 residues. Trimming cost V 6 bases and J 6 bases, with 7 bases left between them. From germline, CDR1 is SGHVS and CDR2 FQNEAQ. This clonotype came up a few times. Antigen: not known. Study-level results: The origin of alpha-beta T cells about two months after transplant was reportedly several hundred expanded graft clones.

During its preparation, the TCRbeta library received unique molecular identifiers. TCRdb itself ran the PCR reads through MiXCR, one entry per CDR3 protein. The sample shows 500,000 or so distinct CDR3 sequences, around 10% of them seen only once. The rearrangement joins TRBV7-8 to TRBJ2-3; D is undetermined. This receptor was obtained from a female patient aged 2 to 10 who had a stem cell transplant for aplastic anemia, so the T cells may come from the graft donor. Sequences were derived from PBMCs, mostly from graft donor cells, sampled 180 days after TCRalphabeta/CD19-depleted stem cell transplant. CDR3 in DNA: TGTGCCAGCAGAACGGCTGATACGCAGTATTTT. This sequence encodes CASRTADTQYF. Using reference TRBV7-8 and TRBJ2-3 for the parts outside the CDR3, the full variable domain is GAGVSQSPRYKVAKRGQDVALRCDPISGHVSLFWYQQALGQGPEFLTYFQNEAQLDKSGLPSDRFFAERPEGSVSTLKIQRTQQEDSAVYLCASRTADTQYFGPGTRLTVL.